This passage covers 31 T cell receptor beta chains from one sample sequenced in a study of neurological immune-mediated disorders (dated by TCRdb to between 2017 and 2020). The library came from 5' RACE. Sequenced using an Illumina HiSeq 2500. TCRdb took the public reads, trimmed them with fastp at Q25, ran MiXCR for clone calling and kept in-frame beta chains. Merged by CDR3 protein, the rows form single entries marked with the most common genes and DNA. Counted in this sample were 65,000 to 85,000 distinct CDR3 sequences; 3.2% of them appeared once. Of the sample, about 5% is held by the ten largest clones. The source material was PBMCs. Source of these receptors: a woman aged 45-65 years with multiple sclerosis.

This clonotype was counted many times. The chain recombines TRBV27 with TRBJ2-2; a weak D match, TRBD1 (5 bases). Germline CDR1 MNHEY, CDR2 SMNVEV (reference sequence). The length of the CDR3 is 14 residues. The V and J ends lost 3 bases and 4 bases respectively, with 9 bases between them. The CDR3 is CASSFRQFTGELFF. In DNA form, the CDR3 reads TGTGCCAGCAGTTTTCGACAGTTCACCGGGGAGCTGTTTTTT.

This clonotype appeared once. The V and J genes are TRBV4-2 and TRBJ2-2; perhaps D is TRBD1 or TRBD2 (6 bases each). V gave up 6 bases and J gave up 0 bases, with 8 bases separating them. This CDR3 is 14 amino acids long. Germline V lookup: CDR1 LGHNA, CDR2 YNFKEQ. The CDR3: CASRRGANTGELFF. The DNA for the CDR3 is TGTGCCAGCAGAAGGGGGGCGAACACCGGGGAGCTGTTTTTT.

Concerning this clonotype: A clone one base away is much larger, so this may be a read error. The V gene is TRBV20-1, the J gene TRBJ2-5, with TRBD2 identical over 10 bases. V shed 4 bases, J shed 1 base, and the junction held 0 bases outside the gene matches. Per the germline V gene, CDR1 is DFQATT and CDR2 is SNEGSKA (reference sequence). CDR3 length equals 13 residues. DNA for the CDR3: TGCAGTGCTAAGCGGGGGGGCCAAGAGACCCAGTACTTC. It encodes CSAKRGGQETQYF.

This clonotype is termed medium-sized. V usage is TRBV20-1 and J usage is TRBJ2-5; D uncertain. The germline V gene encodes CDR1 DFQATT and CDR2 SNEGSKA (reference sequence). Trimming shortened V by 3 bases and J by 5 bases, and 10 bases separated the two germline ends. The CDR3 has 12 residues. The CDR3 here is CSASPTQETQYF. CDR3 sequence (DNA): TGCAGTGCTAGCCCCACCCAGGAGACCCAGTACTTC.

This clonotype was seen many times. The chain carries TRBV7-2 and TRBJ2-7; D call uncertain. CDR1 SGHTA and CDR2 FQGNSA come from the germline V gene. V was shortened by 7 bases and J by 4 bases, with 14 bases between the two germline ends. The CDR3 loop spans 13 amino acids. The CDR3 region has the DNA TGTGCCAGCACCCTACTCCCGGTATACGAGCAGTACTTC. Its translation is CASTLLPVYEQYF.

This clonotype has at least ten counts. The rearrangement uses TRBV7-2 and TRBJ2-1; 9 bases match TRBD1. The CDR3 covers 14 residues. Germline V lookup: CDR1 SGHTA, CDR2 FQGNSA. After removal of 3 bases from V and 7 bases from J, the junction contained 4 bases not matched to a gene. CDR3 DNA sequence: TGTGCCAGCAGCTTGGACAGGGGTCTGAATGAGCAGTTCTTC. It specifies CASSLDRGLNEQFF.

By proportion, this clonotype is medium-sized (0.01 to 0.1%). This chain joins TRBV5-1 and TRBJ2-3, with D unresolved. CDR3 length: 13 residues. The germline V gene has CDR1 SGHRS and CDR2 YFSETQ. Trimming shortened V by 0 bases and J by 1 base, and 3 bases separated the two germline ends. CDR3 DNA sequence: TGCGCCAGCAGCTTGGAAGGCACAGATACGCAGTATTTT. Amino acids: CASSLEGTDTQYF.

This clonotype has a count of ten or more. V usage is TRBV5-1 and J usage is TRBJ2-2; D might be TRBD1 (5 bases). The CDR3 totals 14 residues. Trimming cost V 4 bases and J 5 bases, with 12 bases left between them. Germline CDR1 is SGHRS and CDR2 is YFSETQ. Here the CDR3 reads CASSIRQLTGELFF. The CDR3 nucleotides read TGCGCCAGCAGCATAAGACAGTTAACCGGGGAGCTGTTTTTT. The whole variable domain, remainder taken from reference TRBV5-1 and TRBJ2-2, is KAGVTQTPRYLIKTRGQQVTLSCSPISGHRSVSWYQQTPGQGLQFLFEYFSETQRNKGNFPGRFSGRQFSNSRSEMNVSTLELGDSALYLCASSIRQLTGELFFGEGSRLTVL.

This clonotype was detected many times. The junction does not match germline at one end; this may be a read error. This chain uses TRBV3-1 with TRBJ2-7, with D perhaps TRBD1 or TRBD2 (5 bases each). CDR1 is LGHDT, CDR2 YNNKEL, per germline (reference sequence). CDR3 length: 14 residues. For the CDR3, the DNA is TGTGCCAGCAGCCCGACCTGGGACGGGCAACTCCCCCTCTTC. Translated, it gives CASSPTWDGQLPLF.

This clonotype showed up many times. V is TRBV3-1 and J is TRBJ2-7, with D perhaps TRBD2 (5 bases). The V end lost 0 bases, the J end lost 7 bases, and 7 bases lay between the germline ends. Germline V gene sequence: CDR1 LGHDT, CDR2 YNNKEL (reference sequence). The CDR3 has 12 residues. Here the CDR3 reads CASSQDPGEQYF. CDR3 nucleotide sequence: TGTGCCAGCAGCCAAGATCCGGGAGAGCAGTACTTC.

This rearrangement joins TRBV4-3 to TRBJ1-2; possible D gene TRBD1, 5 bases. CDR3 length: 14 amino acids. The V end was cut by 0 bases, the J end by 8 bases, with 13 bases between. The germline CDR1 and CDR2 sequences are LGHNA and YSLEER. The CDR3 DNA is TGCGCCAGCAGCCAAGAAAAGGGGTTTAGGGGCTACACCTTC. Encoded protein: CASSQEKGFRGYTF.

This clonotype showed up many times. The CDR3 DNA reads TGTGCCAGCAGCCGGGGACGTTATCAGCCCCAGCATTTT. Its protein is CASSRGRYQPQHF. This chain links TRBV11-3 with TRBJ1-5; TRBD1 might be the D (5 bases). The V end lost 5 bases, the J end lost 5 bases, and 10 bases lay between the germline ends. CDR1 is SGHNT, CDR2 YENEEA, per germline. The CDR3 covers 13 residues.

To note about this clonotype: Possible read error: a much larger clone is one base away. In DNA form, the CDR3 reads TGTGACACCCAGACGACAGATACGCAGTATTTT. It codes for CDTQTTDTQYF. The chain carries TRBV15 and TRBJ2-3; D is unclear. Germline values: CDR1 LNHNV, CDR2 YYDKDF (reference sequence). This CDR3 is 11 amino acids long.

This clonotype was seen many times. This rearrangement joins TRBV29-1 to TRBJ1-1, with D unclear. The CDR3 is made up of 16 amino acids. Germline V gene data show CDR1 as SQVTM and CDR2 as ANQGSEA. V was trimmed by 4 bases and J by 4 bases, leaving 22 bases between them. The CDR3, as DNA: TGCAGCGTTGGGGGTAGTGGTTTTGTCTCCTTCACTGAAGCTTTCTTT. Translating gives CSVGGSGFVSFTEAFF.

Many counts were recorded for this clonotype. The rearrangement links TRBV6-6 to TRBJ1-6; 10 bases agree with TRBD1. Trimming at V came to 2 bases and at J to 0 bases, leaving 10 bases not matched to a gene. The CDR3 extends over 20 amino acids. Germline V gives CDR1 MNHNY, CDR2 SVGAGI (reference sequence). The CDR3 sequence: CASSYRRQGAPSSYNSPLHF. CDR3 DNA sequence: TGTGCCAGCAGTTACCGTCGACAGGGGGCCCCGAGCTCCTATAATTCACCCCTCCACTTT.

The sample holds many counts of this clonotype. The chain couples TRBV7-2 to TRBJ2-1, with unresolved D. The CDR3 consists of 15 residues. Looked up from germline, CDR1 is SGHTA and CDR2 is FQGNSA. V lost 1 base and J 2 bases, leaving 9 bases between the germline ends. The CDR3 sequence: CASSLGLSTYNEQFF. The DNA for the CDR3 is TGTGCCAGCAGCTTAGGACTGTCAACCTACAATGAGCAGTTCTTC.

This clonotype has a count of ten or more. CDR3 residues: CASSRGTGGYGEQFF. The CDR3 DNA reads as TGTGCCAGCAGCAGGGGGACAGGGGGATACGGTGAGCAGTTCTTC. The chain combines TRBV7-2 with TRBJ2-1; TRBD1 matches 11 bases. CDR1 and CDR2 (germline): SGHTA, FQGNSA. CDR3 length: 15 residues. Losses at the gene ends were 5 bases for V and 9 bases for J; bases not matched to a gene: 9.

In this sample, this clonotype turned up many times. V and J are TRBV7-9 and TRBJ2-3; TRBD2 matches 8 bases. V lost 3 bases, J lost 1 base, and 3 bases stayed unmatched. CDR1 SEHNR and CDR2 FQNEAQ come from the germline V gene (reference sequence). This CDR3 contains 15 residues. The CDR3 reads CASSLVAGRTDTQYF. CDR3 coding DNA: TGTGCCAGCAGCTTGGTAGCGGGACGCACAGATACGCAGTATTTT.

This clonotype came up many times. The V call is TRBV4-1, the J call TRBJ1-3, with D perhaps TRBD1 (6 bases). CDR3 length equals 16 residues. The germline V and J ends were trimmed by 3 bases and 0 bases, with 12 bases remaining between them. Germline CDR1 is MGHRA and CDR2 is YSYEKL. The CDR3 nucleotides read TGCGCCAGCAGCCACCCCCCAGGGGCCTCTGGAAACACCATATATTTT. Its translation is CASSHPPGASGNTIYF.

This clonotype was observed at least ten times. The rearrangement uses TRBV6-4 and TRBJ2-6; D is unresolved. V lost 3 bases and J lost 0, with 9 bases in between. This CDR3 is built from 16 residues. Germline V gives CDR1 MRHNA, CDR2 SNTAGT. The CDR3 sequence is CASSERLVSGANVLTF. CDR3 bases: TGTGCCAGCAGTGAAAGACTCGTCTCTGGGGCCAACGTCCTGACTTTC.

Ten or more counts support this clonotype. The CDR3 is CASSYEVAGELFF. The CDR3 nucleotides are TGTGCCAGCAGTTACGAGGTCGCCGGGGAGCTGTTTTTT. J is TRBJ2-2 and V is TRBV6-6; D gene ambiguous. Germline V CDR1 and CDR2: MNHNY, SVGAGI (reference sequence). Deletions cut 2 bases from V and 6 bases from J, with 7 bases between. The CDR3 runs to 13 residues.

This clonotype was seen repeatedly, ten times or more. V usage is TRBV4-1 and J usage is TRBJ2-3, with unresolved D. Trimming removed 4 bases from V and 4 bases from J, with 9 bases in between. Per the germline V gene, CDR1 is MGHRA and CDR2 is YSYEKL. CDR3 size: 13 residues. The CDR3 DNA follows: TGCGCCAGCAGCCTCCAAGTGCCAGATACGCAGTATTTT. Translated: CASSLQVPDTQYF.

This clonotype occurred many times. This sequence joins TRBV20-1 and TRBJ1-5; 9 positions agree with TRBD1. The junction had 14 bases not matched to a gene; V was cut back by 4 bases and J by 1 base. This CDR3 region has 18 residues. In germline, CDR1 is DFQATT, CDR2 SNEGSKA (reference sequence). The CDR3 DNA reads TGCAGTGCTAAAAAGACAGGGGGATACTGGGGAAGCAATCAGCCCCAGCATTTT. This gives the protein CSAKKTGGYWGSNQPQHF.

This clonotype was observed many times. The rearrangement uses TRBV29-1 and TRBJ2-3, with 8 bases identical to TRBD1. Losses at the gene ends were 6 bases for V and 0 bases for J; bases not matched to a gene: 5. The CDR3 contains 14 residues. CDR1 and CDR2 (germline): SQVTM, ANQGSEA. This chain's CDR3 is CSVDRGPSTDTQYF. DNA of the CDR3: TGCAGCGTCGACAGGGGCCCTAGCACAGATACGCAGTATTTT.

This clonotype was counted ten times or more. The J gene is TRBJ1-2, the V gene TRBV6-5; 7 nucleotides align to TRBD1. The CDR3 contains 14 residues. Germline loops: CDR1 MNHEY, CDR2 SVGAGI. Losses at the gene ends were 6 bases for V and 2 bases for J; bases not matched to a gene: 6. CDR3 DNA: TGTGCCAGCAGACAGACAGGGCGGAACTATGGCTACACCTTC. This translates into CASRQTGRNYGYTF.

At least ten counts were recorded for this clonotype. This chain links TRBV5-4 with TRBJ1-3, with D tentatively TRBD1 (5 bases). Germline V gives CDR1 SGHNT, CDR2 YYREEE (reference sequence). With 4 bases removed from V and 0 bases from J, the gap between germline ends came to 14 bases. The CDR3 is 16 residues long. CDR3 in amino acids: CASSQPGPISGNTIYF. The CDR3 coding sequence is TGTGCCAGCAGCCAACCGGGACCGATCTCTGGAAACACCATATATTTT.

In this sample, this clonotype turned up many times. The V gene is TRBV20-1, the J gene TRBJ1-4; 7 nucleotides match TRBD1. Germline CDR1 is DFQATT and CDR2 is SNEGSKA (reference sequence). The CDR3 is made up of 12 amino acids. The J segment lost 5 bases and the V segment lost 5 bases, leaving 2 bases of the junction unmatched. CDR3 loop: CSARDRNEKLFF. CDR3 sequence (DNA): TGCAGTGCTCGGGACAGAAATGAAAAACTGTTTTTT.

The sample holds many counts of this clonotype. The chain recombines TRBV5-1 with TRBJ2-5, with D possibly being TRBD2 (5 bases). This CDR3 is built from 15 residues. CDR1 is SGHRS and CDR2 is YFSETQ in the germline V gene. V lost 5 bases, J lost 2 bases, and 16 bases lay in between. The chain's CDR3 is CASRFGHRTQETQYF. For the CDR3, the DNA is TGCGCCAGCAGGTTCGGGCACCGGACTCAAGAGACCCAGTACTTC.

This clonotype was seen ten or more times. The CDR3 DNA reads TGCGCCAGCAGCTTGCTCATTTCGGGACTCCACAATGAGCAGTTCTTC. It encodes CASSLLISGLHNEQFF. The gene calls are TRBV5-1 and TRBJ2-1, with D possibly TRBD2 on 6 matching bases. Per the germline V gene, CDR1 is SGHRS and CDR2 is YFSETQ. The CDR3 length is 16 residues. Trimming shortened V by 1 base and J by 5 bases, and 16 bases separated the two germline ends.

This clonotype has at least ten counts. The gene calls are TRBV20-1 and TRBJ2-7, with 9 bases fitting TRBD1. The CDR3 extends over 15 amino acids. V gave up 4 bases and J gave up 2 bases; unmatched junction bases: 9. Germline V lookup: CDR1 DFQATT, CDR2 SNEGSKA (reference sequence). This CDR3 reads CSATRPGQGTYEQYF. In nucleotides, the CDR3 is TGCAGTGCTACACGTCCGGGACAGGGCACCTACGAGCAGTACTTC.

This clonotype has ten or more counts. The chain employs TRBV12-3 or TRBV12-4 and TRBJ2-1; 7 bases match TRBD2. This CDR3 has 14 amino acids. With 2 bases clipped from V and 6 bases from J, the junction kept 4 bases outside the gene matches. The CDR3 is CASSLSGTGNEQFF. CDR3 nucleotides: TGTGCCAGCAGTTTAAGCGGGACTGGCAATGAGCAGTTCTTC.